The rows below give T cell receptor beta chains drawn from one sample of a study of OX40 agonist ivuxolimab in advanced cancers. The assay was immunoSEQ multiplex PCR, and TCRdb's table has in-frame clones only and misses some. Of tens of thousands of clones listed, around 87% are singletons. Sequenced material: CD4+ or CD8+ T cells sorted from blood, taken in a trial of the OX40 agonist ivuxolimab. These receptors came from an adult with an advanced solid tumor such as melanoma, head and neck, liver or kidney cancer. Each CDR3 is given with its conserved first and last residue. The D gene is left open where the match is weak. A clone size is listed for some rows: how often the clone was seen (once, few, many), or a class if it is expanded.

>-|TRBJ2-7|TRBV5-1|-
CASRTDLYEQYF
TGCGCCAGCAGAACGGACCTCTACGAGCAGTACTTC
>-|TRBJ2-7|TRBV28|-
CASSLRVYEQYF
TGTGCCAGCAGTTTAAGAGTATACGAGCAGTACTTC
>-|TRBJ2-1|TRBV6-6|TRBD1
CASRPGTGGNEQFF
TGTGCCAGCAGACCCGGGACAGGGGGCAATGAGCAGTTCTTC
>-|TRBJ1-2|TRBV5-5|TRBD1
CASSFIRDRGGYGYTF
TGTGCCAGCAGCTTCATCCGGGACAGGGGAGGCTATGGCTACACCTTC
>-|TRBJ1-1|TRBV28|-
CASRKGRETNTEAFF
TGTGCCAGCAGAAAGGGAAGGGAAACGAACACTGAAGCTTTCTTT
>-|TRBJ2-7|TRBV6-6|-
CASSLGYEQYF
TGTGCCAGCAGTTTGGGCTACGAGCAGTACTTC
>-|TRBJ2-1|TRBV18|TRBD1
CASSPGQGGYNEQFF
TGTGCCAGCTCACCGGGACAGGGCGGCTACAATGAGCAGTTCTTC
>once|TRBJ1-2|TRBV5-4|TRBD1
CASSRTGVEYGYTF
TGTGCCAGCAGCCGGACAGGGGTAGAGTATGGCTACACCTTC
>-|TRBJ2-5|TRBV18|-
CASSRGLEETQYF
TGTGCCAGCTCCCGAGGGTTAGAAGAGACCCAGTACTTC
>-|TRBJ2-3|TRBV10-2|TRBD2
CASSRSSGRTSTDTQYF
TGCGCCAGCTCCCGGTCTAGCGGGAGGACCAGCACAGATACGCAGTATTTT
>-|TRBJ1-2|TRBV2|TRBD1
CASRGQAKHYGYTF
TGTGCCAGCAGGGGACAGGCGAAACACTATGGCTACACCTTC
>few|TRBJ1-3|TRBV4-3|-
CASSQGQSSGNTIYF
TGCGCCAGCAGCCAAGGGCAGAGCTCTGGAAACACCATATATTTT
>-|TRBJ1-6|TRBV2|-
CAMMTVSSYNSPLHF
TGTGCCATGATGACAGTGAGCTCCTATAATTCACCCCTCCACTTT
>-|TRBJ2-5|TRBV14|-
CASSYSVETQYF
TGTGCCAGCAGCTATAGCGTCGAGACCCAGTACTTC
>-|TRBJ2-5|TRBV5-1|-
CASSLDRVGFKTQYF
TGCGCCAGCAGCTTGGATAGGGTAGGGTTCAAGACCCAGTACTTC
>-|TRBJ1-1|TRBV11-2|-
CASSRGLRNTEAFF
TGTGCCAGCAGCCGGGGGCTGAGGAACACTGAAGCTTTCTTT
>-|TRBJ2-5|TRBV7-2|TRBD1
CASSSSGQGALETQYF
TGTGCCAGCAGCTCTTCCGGACAGGGGGCCCTAGAGACCCAGTACTTC
>-|TRBJ2-1|TRBV12-5|TRBD1
CASGLVQGRGSYNEQFF
TGTGCTAGTGGTTTGGTACAGGGCAGGGGGTCCTACAATGAGCAGTTCTTC
>-|TRBJ1-5|TRBV19|TRBD1
CASSGGQGRYSNQPQHF
TGTGCCAGTAGTGGAGGACAGGGTAGATATAGCAATCAGCCCCAGCATTTT
>-|TRBJ2-3|TRBV5-1|TRBD1
CASSTGDRVGGTDTQYF
TGCGCCAGCAGCACAGGGGACAGGGTTGGAGGCACAGATACGCAGTATTTT
>-|TRBJ2-2|TRBV2|TRBD2
CASEPGGMVAGELFF
TGTGCCAGCGAGCCCGGGGGGATGGTTGCCGGGGAGCTGTTTTTT
>-|TRBJ1-4|TRBV5-8|TRBD1
CASSQGQVNEKLFF
TGTGCCAGCAGCCAGGGACAGGTTAATGAAAAACTGTTTTTT
>-|TRBJ2-2|TRBV5-8|TRBD2
CASSRGLAGGNTGELFF
TGTGCCAGCAGCCGAGGACTAGCGGGGGGGAACACCGGGGAGCTGTTTTTT
>-|TRBJ1-5|TRBV6-5|-
CASSTVGNNQPQHF
TGTGCCAGCAGTACAGTGGGTAACAATCAGCCCCAGCATTTT
>-|TRBJ2-1|TRBV2|-
CASRRQPYMEFF
TGTGCCAGCAGGCGACAGCCCTATATGGAGTTCTTC
>-|TRBJ2-3|TRBV2|TRBD1
CASGGQGSYTQYF
TGTGCCAGCGGAGGACAGGGGAGCTATACGCAGTATTTT
>once|TRBJ2-3|TRBV18|TRBD2
CASSPVGGTDTQYF
TGTGCCAGCTCACCAGTCGGGGGGACAGATACGCAGTATTTT
>-|TRBJ1-4|TRBV5-8|TRBD1
CASRGDRGHEKLFF
TGTGCCAGCAGGGGGGACAGGGGTCATGAAAAACTGTTTTTT
>-|TRBJ2-1|TRBV18|TRBD1
CASSLLGYDRAYSYNEQFF
TGTGCCAGCTCACTTTTGGGCTATGACAGGGCTTACTCCTACAATGAGCAGTTCTTC
>-|TRBJ2-3|TRBV5-4|TRBD2
CASSFGGGHTDTQYF
TGTGCCAGCAGCTTTGGCGGGGGGCACACAGATACGCAGTATTTT
>-|TRBJ2-2|TRBV5-1|-
CASSLRVPANTGELFF
TGCGCCAGCAGCTTGAGGGTGCCGGCGAACACCGGGGAGCTGTTTTTT
>once|TRBJ2-6|TRBV19|-
CASSATVSGANVLTF
TGTGCCAGTAGTGCTACAGTCTCTGGGGCCAACGTCCTGACTTTC
>-|TRBJ2-7|TRBV27|-
CASSSTSRIYEQYF
TGTGCCAGCAGTTCAACTAGCCGGATATACGAGCAGTACTTC
>-|TRBJ2-3|TRBV5-1|TRBD2
CASSIARGGGTDTQYF
TGCGCCAGCAGCATTGCACGGGGGGGCGGCACAGATACGCAGTATTTT
>once|TRBJ2-2|TRBV5-6|-
CASSLGVGELFF
TGTGCCAGCAGCTTGGGGGTCGGGGAGCTGTTTTTT
>-|TRBJ2-2|TRBV2|-
CASRPGAGGELFF
TGTGCCAGCAGGCCCGGGGCCGGAGGGGAGCTGTTTTTT
>-|TRBJ2-7|TRBV4-2|TRBD2
CASSHHSAGGPPPEQYF
TGTGCCAGCAGCCATCATTCTGCGGGAGGGCCGCCACCCGAGCAGTACTTC
>few|TRBJ1-2|TRBV28|-
CASTRGSSLYGYTF
TGTGCCAGCACCCGGGGGTCGTCTCTCTATGGCTACACCTTC
>-|TRBJ1-4|TRBV6-1|-
CASSETPGVNEKLFF
TGTGCCAGCAGTGAAACCCCCGGAGTTAATGAAAAACTGTTTTTT
>-|TRBJ2-1|TRBV19|TRBD2
CASSTGGLAGPSNEQFF
TGTGCCAGTAGTACCGGGGGACTAGCGGGGCCGAGTAATGAGCAGTTCTTC
>once|TRBJ1-1|TRBV29-1|TRBD1
CSVTTRGDTEAFF
TGCAGCGTTACAACCAGGGGGGACACTGAAGCTTTCTTT
>-|TRBJ1-2|TRBV19|-
CASSIAQIHYGYTF
TGTGCCAGTAGTATAGCGCAGATACACTATGGCTACACCTTC
>-|TRBJ1-4|TRBV4-2|-
CASSQDRKATNEKLFF
TGTGCCAGCAGCCAAGATAGGAAGGCGACTAATGAAAAACTGTTTTTT
>-|TRBJ2-5|TRBV19|-
CASSSPRDSGTQYF
TGTGCCAGTAGCTCTCCCCGGGACTCTGGGACCCAGTACTTC
>-|TRBJ2-7|TRBV19|-
CASITPGGSDTQTRAYEQYF
TGTGCCAGTATCACCCCAGGGGGGTCGGACACGCAAACCCGGGCCTACGAGCAGTACTTC